This TCR beta chain was captured in a study of cytomegalovirus exposure and HLA in healthy donors. The study's findings and limits: Cytomegalovirus-associated TCR beta chains were listed, numbering 150 to 200. Per published accounts, TCR beta sequences correctly predicted the HLA-A and HLA-B alleles of most subjects.

Use of 60 Vbeta and 13 Jbeta primers characterized the PCR. Assay used: immunoSEQ multiplex PCR; TCRdb lists only in-frame clones, some missing. In the table there are under 250,000 clones, around 83% of which are singletons. Points on this clone: The antigen is undetermined.

This CDR3 is built from 12 residues. The germline V gene encodes CDR1 MGHRA and CDR2 YSYEKL. V was clipped by 2 bases and J by 9 bases; unmatched bases: 0. This clonotype was sampled from a girl aged 2 to 9 in good health and CMV-seronegative. The sample consisted of PBMCs. This rearrangement joins TRBV4-1 to TRBJ2-1; 8 bases are shared with TRBD1. CDR3 amino acids: CASSQTGGEQFF. CDR3 in DNA: TGCGCCAGCAGCCAAACAGGGGGTGAGCAGTTCTTC.